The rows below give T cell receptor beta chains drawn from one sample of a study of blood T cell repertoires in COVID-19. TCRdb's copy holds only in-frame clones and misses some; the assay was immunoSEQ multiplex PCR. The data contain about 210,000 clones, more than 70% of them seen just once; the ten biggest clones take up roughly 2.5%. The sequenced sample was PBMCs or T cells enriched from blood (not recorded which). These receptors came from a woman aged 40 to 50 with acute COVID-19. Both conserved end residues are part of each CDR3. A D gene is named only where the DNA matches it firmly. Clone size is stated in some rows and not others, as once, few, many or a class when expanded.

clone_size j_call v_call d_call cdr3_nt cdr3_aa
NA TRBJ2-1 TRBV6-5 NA TGTGCCAGCAGTTCTTTGAGAGCCACAGGGCACAATGAGCAGTTCTTC CASSSLRATGHNEQFF
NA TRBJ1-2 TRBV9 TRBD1 TGTGCCAGCAGCGAGGGGCAGGGGGACGGTAAGCCTAACTATGGCTACACCTTC CASSEGQGDGKPNYGYTF
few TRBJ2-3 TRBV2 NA TGTGCCAGCAGTGAACGGAGGACAGGCACAGATACGCAGTATTTT CASSERRTGTDTQYF
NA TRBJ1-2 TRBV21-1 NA TGTGCCAGCAGCAAATGCGGCCCCGACCCACTCTATGGCTACACCTTC CASSKCGPDPLYGYTF
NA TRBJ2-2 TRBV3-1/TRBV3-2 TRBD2 TGTGCCAGCAGTCGACTAGCGGGGGACACCGGGGAGCTGTTTTTT CASSRLAGDTGELFF
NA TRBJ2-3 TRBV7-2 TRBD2 TGTGCCAGCAGCTTAGCAAGCGGGGGGGGATCAGATACGCAGTATTTT CASSLASGGGSDTQYF
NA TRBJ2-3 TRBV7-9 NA TGTGCCAGCAGCTTTCCGGTTATGACAGATACGCAGTATTTT CASSFPVMTDTQYF
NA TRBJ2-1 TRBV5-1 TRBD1 TGCGCCAGCAGCTTGGAGGGACAGCTCTACAATGAGCAGTTCTTC CASSLEGQLYNEQFF
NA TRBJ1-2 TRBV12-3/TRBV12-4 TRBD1 TGTGCCAGCAGACTGGGACAGAAGGATGGCTACACCTTC CASRLGQKDGYTF
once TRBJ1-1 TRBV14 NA TGTGCCAGCAAAGAACACATGAACACTGAAGCTTTCTTT CASKEHMNTEAFF
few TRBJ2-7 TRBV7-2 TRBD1 TGTGCCAGCAGCTTAAAAGGCCAGACAGGGTTTGTTTACGAGCAGTACTTC CASSLKGQTGFVYEQYF
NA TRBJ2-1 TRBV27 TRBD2 TGTGCCAGCAGTCCGTGGACTAGCGGGGGCCATGAGCAGTTCTTC CASSPWTSGGHEQFF
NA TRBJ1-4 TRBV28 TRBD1 TGTGCCAGCAGTTTACAGGGGGCGCAGGGTGAAAAACTGTTTTTT CASSLQGAQGEKLFF
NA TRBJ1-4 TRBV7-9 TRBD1 TGTGCCAGCAGCTTCGACAGGGGGGGAGGCGAAAAACTGTTTTTT CASSFDRGGGEKLFF
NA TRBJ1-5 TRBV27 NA TGTGCCAGCAGATCACATCGGGGGGCACGGGATCAGCCCCAGCATTTT CASRSHRGARDQPQHF
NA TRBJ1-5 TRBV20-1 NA TGCAGTGCTAGTAGAGGTATTGGTAATCAGCCCCAGCATTTT CSASRGIGNQPQHF
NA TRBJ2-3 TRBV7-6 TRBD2 TGTGCCAGCAGCTTAATGGTAGCGGGAGGGCCGAGGACAGATACGCAGTATTTT CASSLMVAGGPRTDTQYF
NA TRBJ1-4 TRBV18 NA TGTGCCAGCTCACCACGAGGGCAGGATGGATCACAGAATGAAAAACTGTTTTTT CASSPRGQDGSQNEKLFF
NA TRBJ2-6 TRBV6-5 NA TGTGCCAGCAGTTACAAAGGGGCTGGGGCCAACGTCCTGACTTTC CASSYKGAGANVLTF
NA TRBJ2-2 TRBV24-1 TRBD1 TGTGCCACCTCAGCTACACGGGGACAGGCGAACACCGGGGAGCTGTTTTTT CATSATRGQANTGELFF
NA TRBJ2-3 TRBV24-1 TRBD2 TGTGCCACCAGTGATCCGGGACTAGCGACAAATACGCAGTATTTT CATSDPGLATNTQYF
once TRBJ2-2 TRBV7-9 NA TGTGCCAGCAGCCCCCGTGGCCTTGGCGGGGAGCTGTTTTTT CASSPRGLGGELFF
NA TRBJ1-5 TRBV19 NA TGTGCCAGTAAAAGACAGCCGAATCAGCCCCAGCATTTT CASKRQPNQPQHF
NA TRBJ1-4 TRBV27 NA TGTGCCAGCAGTCATGACAGTGTTACAACTAATGAAAAACTGTTTTTT CASSHDSVTTNEKLFF
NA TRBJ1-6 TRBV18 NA TGTGCCAGCTCACCTGACAGGAGCTATAATTCACCCCTCCACTTT CASSPDRSYNSPLHF
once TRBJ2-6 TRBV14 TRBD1 TGTGCCAGCAGCCACCGGACAGGCCCAAGGTCTGGGGCCAACGTCCTGACTTTC CASSHRTGPRSGANVLTF
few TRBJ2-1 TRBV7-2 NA TGTGCCAGCAGCTTAGCGGCCGGGACTCATGAGCAGTTCTTC CASSLAAGTHEQFF
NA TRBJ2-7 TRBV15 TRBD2 TGTGCCACCAGTAGCGGGGGGTTCTACGAGCAGTACTTC CATSSGGFYEQYF
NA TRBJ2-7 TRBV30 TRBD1 TGTGCCTGGAGTCCGGGACAGAGGCAAACCTACGAGCAGTACTTC CAWSPGQRQTYEQYF